This is a list of T cell receptor beta chains from one sample in a study of blood T cells in healthy people across ages. TCRdb redid the calling of the 5' RACE reads with MiXCR, one entry per CDR3 protein. The table has 550,000 to 650,000 distinct CDR3 sequences, 25% to 30% seen once. Sequenced material: blood. The receptors originated from a woman of 80 years or more in good health. Each CDR3 is given with its conserved first and last residue. A D gene is named only where the DNA matches it firmly. Expanded clones get a size class; other rows say once, few or many, or leave the size out.

>TRBV20-1|.|TRBJ2-1|.
CSAPYSGEQFF
TGCAGTGCTCCCTACTCAGGAGAGCAGTTCTTC
>TRBV20-1|many|TRBJ1-4|.
CSARGPRTEKLFF
TGCAGTGCTAGAGGGCCCCGGACCGAAAAACTGTTTTTT
>TRBV6-5|.|TRBJ2-5|TRBD2
CASSELAVQETQYF
TGTGCCAGCAGCGAGCTAGCGGTGCAAGAGACCCAGTACTTC
>TRBV5-6|few|TRBJ2-7|.
CASSIGPYNEQYF
TGTGCCAGCAGCATAGGGCCTTACAATGAGCAGTACTTC
>TRBV29-1|many|TRBJ1-2|TRBD1
CSVEDLDRESLYGYTF
TGCAGCGTTGAAGATCTTGACAGGGAATCTCTTTATGGCTACACCTTC
>TRBV7-2|once|TRBJ2-3|TRBD2
CASSSGGWNTDTQYF
TGTGCCAGCAGCTCGGGAGGCTGGAACACAGATACGCAGTATTTT
>TRBV6-6|many|TRBJ1-2|.
CASTWGTGRTNYGYTF
TGTGCCAGCACCTGGGGGACCGGACGAACTAACTATGGCTACACCTTC
>TRBV4-3|many|TRBJ1-5|.
CASSSDRTGPNQPQHF
TGCGCCAGCAGCTCAGACAGGACTGGCCCCAATCAGCCCCAGCATTTT
>TRBV10-3|.|TRBJ1-1|.
CAISWPRGHTEAFF
TGTGCCATCAGTTGGCCTCGGGGGCACACTGAAGCTTTCTTT
>TRBV10-2|few|TRBJ2-7|.
CASISGTGSYEQYF
TGCGCCAGCATTTCGGGGACTGGGTCCTACGAGCAGTACTTC
>TRBV20-1|.|TRBJ2-7|TRBD2
CRPSGGSSYEQYF
TGCAGGCCTAGCGGGGGCTCCTCCTACGAGCAGTACTTC
>TRBV20-1|.|TRBJ2-3|.
CSARDGGRSTDTQYF
TGCAGTGCTAGAGATGGGGGGAGGAGCACAGATACGCAGTATTTT
>TRBV12-3/TRBV12-4|once|TRBJ2-3|.
CASSLKRVRADTQYF
TGTGCCAGCAGTTTAAAGCGGGTAAGAGCAGATACGCAGTATTTT
>TRBV19|.|TRBJ2-7|.
CARSSEGSYEQYF
TGTGCCAGGAGTTCGGAGGGGAGCTACGAGCAGTACTTC
>TRBV5-1|many|TRBJ2-1|TRBD2
CASSLTSGSYNEQFF
TGCGCCAGCAGCTTGACTAGCGGGTCCTACAATGAGCAGTTCTTC
>TRBV29-1|.|TRBJ1-1|.
CSVQRTTEAFF
TGCAGCGTCCAGCGGACCACTGAAGCTTTCTTT
>TRBV20-1|many|TRBJ2-5|TRBD1
CSADRGGERETQYF
TGCAGTGCTGACAGGGGGGGAGAGAGAGAGACCCAGTACTTC
>TRBV24-1|many|TRBJ2-7|TRBD1
CATSDSGTGVNEQYF
TGTGCCACCAGTGACTCCGGGACAGGGGTAAACGAGCAGTACTTC
>TRBV2|many|TRBJ2-6|TRBD1
CASSGQGTGANVLTF
TGTGCCAGCAGCGGACAGGGAACTGGGGCCAACGTCCTGACTTTC
>TRBV9|.|TRBJ1-1|.
CASSMRTDTGAFF
TGTGCCAGCAGCATGAGGACAGACACTGGAGCTTTCTTT
>TRBV6-5|.|TRBJ2-2|.
CASRPRGPSGELFF
TGTGCCAGCAGACCCAGGGGACCATCCGGGGAGCTGTTTTTT
>TRBV4-1|few|TRBJ2-7|TRBD1
CASSLRQGTSSYEQYF
TGCGCCAGCAGCCTCCGACAGGGTACGTCCTCCTACGAGCAGTACTTC
>TRBV7-9|many|TRBJ1-2|.
CASSLGTYGGYTF
TGTGCCAGCAGCTTAGGAACCTACGGGGGCTACACCTTC
>TRBV5-1|many|TRBJ2-7|TRBD2
CASSLKAGGIEQYF
TGCGCCAGCAGCTTGAAAGCGGGGGGCATCGAGCAGTACTTC
>TRBV5-1|.|TRBJ2-1|.
CASSLRADTAYPYNEQFF
TGCGCCAGCAGCTTGAGGGCGGACACCGCCTACCCCTACAATGAGCAGTTCTTC
>TRBV7-2|many|TRBJ2-5|.
CASSHSRGPETQETQYF
TGTGCCAGCAGCCATTCCAGAGGGCCAGAAACACAAGAGACCCAGTACTTC
>TRBV28|many|TRBJ2-7|TRBD2
CASAELSSGYEQYF
TGTGCCAGCGCGGAGCTTTCTAGCGGCTACGAGCAGTACTTC
>TRBV30|few|TRBJ1-2|TRBD1
CAWASETGRGYTF
TGTGCCTGGGCCTCCGAGACAGGGAGAGGCTACACCTTC
>TRBV24-1|.|TRBJ2-3|TRBD1
CATSDPTGDLFTDTQYF
TGTGCCACCAGTGATCCAACAGGGGATCTCTTCACAGATACGCAGTATTTT
>TRBV5-4|many|TRBJ2-5|TRBD2
CASSASRTSGVALRETQYF
TGTGCCAGCAGCGCATCACGGACTAGCGGGGTAGCTTTACGAGAGACCCAGTACTTC
>TRBV30|many|TRBJ1-2|.
CAWSPTALGDGYTF
TGTGCCTGGAGTCCCACAGCCCTTGGGGATGGCTACACCTTC
>TRBV12-3/TRBV12-4|.|TRBJ1-5|.
CASTLDSSNQPQHF
TGTGCCAGCACCTTAGACAGCAGCAATCAGCCCCAGCATTTT
>TRBV28|few|TRBJ2-1|TRBD2
CASRSGGAHEQFF
TGTGCCAGCCGTAGCGGGGGGGCCCATGAGCAGTTCTTC
>TRBV28|.|TRBJ1-1|.
CASSVARGTYTEAFF
TGTGCCAGCAGCGTGGCACGGGGGACCTACACTGAAGCTTTCTTT
>TRBV12-3/TRBV12-4|many|TRBJ2-7|TRBD1
CASRRGTGGTYEQYF
TGTGCCAGCAGACGAGGGACAGGCGGTACCTACGAGCAGTACTTC
>TRBV30|.|TRBJ1-6|.
CAWSRSNEGSPLHF
TGTGCCTGGAGTAGGAGCAACGAGGGTTCACCCCTCCACTTT
>TRBV11-2|.|TRBJ2-5|.
CASSQREQYF
TGTGCCAGCAGCCAGAGGGAGCAGTACTTC
>TRBV9|many|TRBJ2-3|.
CASSKGEYTDTQYF
TGTGCCAGCTCAAAGGGGGAATACACAGATACGCAGTATTTT
>TRBV28|few|TRBJ1-4|.
CASSLNPAVEEKLFF
TGTGCCAGCAGTTTAAATCCAGCCGTCGAGGAAAAACTGTTTTTT
>TRBV30|.|TRBJ1-3|TRBD1
CAWIEPLDRSSGNTIYF
TGCGCCTGGATCGAACCCTTGGACAGGAGCTCTGGAAACACCATATATTTT
>TRBV29-1|many|TRBJ2-5|TRBD2
CSVVRLAGSEETQYF
TGCAGCGTTGTTCGTCTAGCGGGGTCCGAAGAGACCCAGTACTTC
>TRBV9|.|TRBJ2-1|.
CASSVELSPYNEQFF
TGTGCCAGCAGCGTAGAGTTAAGTCCCTACAATGAGCAGTTCTTC
>TRBV5-1|many|TRBJ2-3|.
CASSLWGASDTQYF
TGCGCCAGCAGCTTGTGGGGGGCGTCCGATACGCAGTATTTT
>TRBV6-1|few|TRBJ2-1|.
CASSEAQGYNEQFF
TGTGCCAGCAGTGAAGCACAGGGATATAATGAGCAGTTCTTC
>TRBV7-8|.|TRBJ2-7|.
CASSSDMSFDNEQYF
TGTGCCAGCAGCTCAGACATGTCCTTTGACAATGAGCAGTACTTC
>TRBV27|many|TRBJ2-6|TRBD1
CASSHHRGSGANVLTF
TGTGCCAGCAGTCACCACAGGGGGTCTGGGGCCAACGTCCTGACTTTC
>TRBV3-1|.|TRBJ1-1|.
CASSQYGDPNTEAFF
TGTGCCAGCAGCCAATACGGGGACCCGAACACTGAAGCTTTCTTT
>TRBV2|few|TRBJ2-4|TRBD1
CASSGQGDGKNIQYF
TGTGCCAGCAGTGGACAGGGTGACGGCAAAAACATTCAGTACTTC
>TRBV7-2|many|TRBJ2-7|.
CASSISGGGAYEQYF
TGTGCCAGCAGTATTTCTGGCGGCGGGGCCTACGAGCAGTACTTC
>TRBV10-3|.|TRBJ2-1|.
CAISANNEQFF
TGTGCCATCAGTGCGAACAATGAGCAGTTCTTC
>TRBV9|.|TRBJ2-2|.
CASRAGGVLGELFF
TGTGCCAGCAGGGCAGGAGGGGTTTTGGGGGAGCTGTTTTTT